The T cell receptor beta chain described here comes from a study of control samples from healthy donors and cancer patients. Germline V gene lookup returns CDR1 SEHNR and CDR2 FQNEAQ (reference sequence). Between the trimmed V and J ends, which lost 5 bases and 0 bases, there was a span of 8 bases. The CDR3 has 14 residues. The repertoire was sequenced with immunoSEQ multiplex PCR; TCRdb's copy has only in-frame clones and lacks some. Found here are some 100,000 clones, 85% to 90% of them singletons; the top ten hold 13% to 15%. The sequencing sample was made of blood. This sequence originates from a man aged 25 to 45 in good health. The genes are TRBV7-9 and TRBJ2-1; unclear D gene. The CDR3 reads CASSEIDSYNEQFF. CDR3 in DNA: TGTGCCAGCAGCGAAATAGACTCCTACAATGAGCAGTTCTTC.